This T cell receptor beta chain was profiled in a study of CXCR3-negative and CXCR3-positive naive CD8 T cells. General study findings and limits: CXCR3-positive naive cells carried more hydrophobic TRB CDR3s than CXCR3-negative ones. Naive CXCR3-negative cells resembled naive CXCR3-positive cells in TRBV-TRBJ usage; memory cells differed. Fresh PBMCs were used in most assays, and CXCR3 expression partially decreased after cryopreservation.

UMI-tagged TRB cDNA libraries were built via 5' RACE. TCRdb re-called the 5' RACE reads; every CDR3 protein appears as one record, without DNA. The table lists over 50,000 distinct CDR3 sequences, with approximately 0.74% in the top ten. For this clonotype: Its antigen remains unknown.

The germline V gene has CDR1 DFQATT and CDR2 SNEGSKA (reference sequence). CDR3 length: 14 amino acids. This TCR came from a human donor in good health. Some clones in this sample may be carry-over from other donors' samples. The specimen sequenced was naive CXCR3+ CD8+ T cells from blood. Subset meaning: CD45RO-CCR7+CD27+CD95- naive CD8+ T cells expressing CXCR3 (TNR3+). The V call is TRBV20-1, the J call TRBJ2-7. This CDR3 reads CSAREGSSIYEQYF.